This T cell receptor beta chain emerged from a study of blood T cells in healthy people across ages. Regarding the study as a whole: There were more naive CD4+ cells and higher diversity in long-lived donors than in aged donors. Significant beta diversity loss was already apparent by age approximately 36, declining roughly linearly.

It was with a sample-barcoded 5' primer and a J-beta primer mix that a second PCR of roughly 7 to 12 cycles was run. TCRdb re-called the 5' RACE reads with MiXCR, one entry per CDR3 protein. The sample lists about 1.1 million distinct CDR3 sequences, more than 30% occurring once. This clonotype was seen a few times. Antigen specificity is unknown. There are 11 residues in the CDR3. V was clipped by 7 bases and J by 2 bases, with 5 bases between them. The germline CDR1 and CDR2 sequences are SQVTM and ANQGSEA. Peripheral blood was drawn, approximately 9.4 milliliters per donor. The receptor was derived from a young man in good health. This chain joins TRBV29-1 and TRBJ2-2; no clear D gene. Specimen: blood. The CDR3 DNA sequence: TGCAGCGCCGATAACACCGGGGAGCTGTTTTTT. This encodes CSADNTGELFF.